The clone carrying this T cell receptor beta chain was picked up a small number of times. The antigen is not known. This specimen belongs to a study of T cell responses to AZD1222 COVID-19 vaccine. Study-level findings and limits: Vaccine-related CD4 TCRs covered spike, predominating at 160-218 and 743-854.

The data were produced by immunoSEQ multiplex PCR, yet TCRdb's version contains in-frame clones alone and is incomplete. The sample carries roughly 150,000 clones, approximately 92% recorded once. V lost 3 bases, J lost 0 bases, and 8 bases stayed unmatched. The CDR3 consists of 16 residues. CDR1 and CDR2 (germline): SGHRS, YFSETQ. This clonotype originated in an adult who received the AZD1222 COVID-19 vaccine. This material consisted of peripheral blood, taken 28 days after the second AZD1222 dose. The chain combines TRBV5-1 with TRBJ1-1; 7 bases line up with TRBD1. The CDR3 DNA is TGCGCCAGCAGCTGGGGACAGCTCCTAATGAACACTGAAGCTTTCTTT. This gives the protein CASSWGQLLMNTEAFF.